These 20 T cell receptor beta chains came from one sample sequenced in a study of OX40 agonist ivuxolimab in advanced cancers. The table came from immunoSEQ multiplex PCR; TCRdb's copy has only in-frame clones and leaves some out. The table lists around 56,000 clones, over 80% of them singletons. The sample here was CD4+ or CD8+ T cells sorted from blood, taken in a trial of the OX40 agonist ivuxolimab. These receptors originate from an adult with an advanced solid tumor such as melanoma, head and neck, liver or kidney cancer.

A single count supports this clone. CDR3 loop: CATRGREANNEQFF. Written as DNA, the CDR3 is TGTGCCACCAGAGGGCGGGAGGCAAACAATGAGCAGTTCTTC. The chain employs TRBV15 and TRBJ2-1, with 8 positions matching TRBD2. V dropped 6 bases and J dropped 5; count of bases not matched to a gene: 6. There are 14 residues in the CDR3. CDR1 and CDR2 from the germline V gene are LNHNV and YYDKDF (reference sequence).

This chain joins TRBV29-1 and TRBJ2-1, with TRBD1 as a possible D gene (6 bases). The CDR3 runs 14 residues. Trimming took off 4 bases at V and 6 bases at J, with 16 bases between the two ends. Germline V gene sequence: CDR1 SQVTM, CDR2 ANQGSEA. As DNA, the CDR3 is TGCAGCGTTGGGCAGGGGATAACCGGCAATGAGCAGTTCTTC. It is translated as CSVGQGITGNEQFF.

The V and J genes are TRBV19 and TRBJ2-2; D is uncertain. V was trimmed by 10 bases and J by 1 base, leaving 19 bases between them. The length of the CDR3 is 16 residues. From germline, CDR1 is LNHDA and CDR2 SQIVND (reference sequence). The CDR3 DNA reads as TGTGCCACCGGACGTCGAGGACGGATGAACACCGGGGAGCTGTTTTTT. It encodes CATGRRGRMNTGELFF. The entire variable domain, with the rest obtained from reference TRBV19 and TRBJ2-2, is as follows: DGGITQSPKYLFRKEGQNVTLSCEQNLNHDAMYWYRQDPGQGLRLIYYSQIVNDFQKGDIAEGYSVSREKKESFPLTVTSAQKNPTAFYLCATGRRGRMNTGELFFGEGSRLTVL.

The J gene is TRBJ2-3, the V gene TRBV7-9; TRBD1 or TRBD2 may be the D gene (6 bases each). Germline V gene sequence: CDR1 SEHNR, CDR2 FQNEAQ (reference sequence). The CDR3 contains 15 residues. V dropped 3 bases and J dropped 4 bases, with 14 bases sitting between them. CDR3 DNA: TGTGCCAGCAGCTTGGGCAACGGGGGCTCAGATACGCAGTATTTT. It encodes CASSLGNGGSDTQYF.

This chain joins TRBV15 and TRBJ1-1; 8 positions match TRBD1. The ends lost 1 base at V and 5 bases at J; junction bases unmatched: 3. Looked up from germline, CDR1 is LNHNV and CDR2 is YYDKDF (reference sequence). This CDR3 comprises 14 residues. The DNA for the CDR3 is TGTGCCACCAGCAGAGGGACAGGGATTACTGAAGCTTTCTTT. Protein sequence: CATSRGTGITEAFF.

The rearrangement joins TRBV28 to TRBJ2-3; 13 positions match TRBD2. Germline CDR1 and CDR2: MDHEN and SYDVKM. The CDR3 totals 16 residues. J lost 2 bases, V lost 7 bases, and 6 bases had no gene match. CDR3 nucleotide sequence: TGTGCCAGCAACGGACTAGCGGGGGTGAACACAGATACGCAGTATTTT. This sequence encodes CASNGLAGVNTDTQYF.

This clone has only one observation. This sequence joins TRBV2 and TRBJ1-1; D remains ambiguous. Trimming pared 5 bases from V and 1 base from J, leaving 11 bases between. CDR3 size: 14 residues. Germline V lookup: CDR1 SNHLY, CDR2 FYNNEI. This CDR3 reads CASSLKDWNTEAFF. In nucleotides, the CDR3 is TGTGCCAGCAGTCTGAAGGATTGGAACACTGAAGCTTTCTTT.

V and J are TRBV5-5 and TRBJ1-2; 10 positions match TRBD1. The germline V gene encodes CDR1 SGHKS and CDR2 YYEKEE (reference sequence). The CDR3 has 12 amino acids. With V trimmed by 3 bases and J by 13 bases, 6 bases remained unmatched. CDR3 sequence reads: CASSSGQGRSTF. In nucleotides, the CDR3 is TGTGCCAGCAGCTCGGGACAGGGGCGGTCCACCTTC.

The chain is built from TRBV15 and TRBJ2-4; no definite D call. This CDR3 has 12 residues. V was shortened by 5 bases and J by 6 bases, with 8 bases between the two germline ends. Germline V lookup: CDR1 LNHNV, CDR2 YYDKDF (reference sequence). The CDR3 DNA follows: TGTGCCACCAGCGTGGACGTAAACATTCAGTACTTC. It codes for CATSVDVNIQYF. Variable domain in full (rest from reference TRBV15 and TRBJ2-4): DAMVIQNPRYQVTQFGKPVTLSCSQTLNHNVMYWYQQKSSQAPKLLFHYYDKDFNNEADTPDNFQSRRPNTSFCFLDIRSPGLGDTAMYLCATSVDVNIQYFGAGTRLSVL.

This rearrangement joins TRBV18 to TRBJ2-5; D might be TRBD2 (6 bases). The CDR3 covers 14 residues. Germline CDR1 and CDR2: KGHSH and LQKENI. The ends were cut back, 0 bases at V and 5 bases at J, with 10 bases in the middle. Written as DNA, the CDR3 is TGTGCCAGCTCACCACCGGGAGGCCGGGAGACCCAGTACTTC. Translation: CASSPPGGRETQYF.

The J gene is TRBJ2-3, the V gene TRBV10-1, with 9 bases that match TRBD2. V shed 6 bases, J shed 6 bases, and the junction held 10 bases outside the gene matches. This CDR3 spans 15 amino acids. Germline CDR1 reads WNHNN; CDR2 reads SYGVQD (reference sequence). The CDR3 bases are TGCGCCAGCAGCAATAGCGGGGGCCTTGAGGATACGCAGTATTTT. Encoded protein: CASSNSGGLEDTQYF.

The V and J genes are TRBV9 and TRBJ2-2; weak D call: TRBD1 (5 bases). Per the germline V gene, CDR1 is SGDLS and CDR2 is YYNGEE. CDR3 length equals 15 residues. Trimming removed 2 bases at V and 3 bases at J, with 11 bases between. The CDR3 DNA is TGTGCCAGCAGCGTCGACAGTCAGGACACCGGGGAGCTGTTTTTT. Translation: CASSVDSQDTGELFF. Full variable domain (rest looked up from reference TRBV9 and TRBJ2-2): DSGVTQTPKHLITATGQRVTLRCSPRSGDLSVYWYQQSLDQGLQFLIQYYNGEERAKGNILERFSAQQFPDLHSELNLSSLELGDSALYFCASSVDSQDTGELFFGEGSRLTVL.

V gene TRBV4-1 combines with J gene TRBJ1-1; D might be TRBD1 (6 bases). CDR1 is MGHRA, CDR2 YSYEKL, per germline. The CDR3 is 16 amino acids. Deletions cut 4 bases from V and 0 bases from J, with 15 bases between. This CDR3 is CASSPGQFSLNTEAFF. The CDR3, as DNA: TGCGCCAGCAGCCCCGGACAGTTCAGTTTGAACACTGAAGCTTTCTTT.

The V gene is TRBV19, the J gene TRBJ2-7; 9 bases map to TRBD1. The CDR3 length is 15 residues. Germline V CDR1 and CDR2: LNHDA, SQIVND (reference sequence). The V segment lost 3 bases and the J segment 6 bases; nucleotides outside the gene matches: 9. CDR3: CASSIRPGQGSEQYF. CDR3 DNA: TGTGCCAGTAGTATTAGACCGGGACAGGGTAGCGAGCAGTACTTC.

CDR3 in amino acids: CASAITGRDNQPQHF. DNA of the CDR3: TGTGCCAGCGCGATAACGGGTCGAGACAATCAGCCCCAGCATTTT. The V gene is TRBV6-5, the J gene TRBJ1-5; no clear D gene. Trimming shortened V by 8 bases and J by 3 bases, and 17 bases separated the two germline ends. The CDR3 consists of 15 residues. Germline-derived CDR1 and CDR2 are MNHEY and SVGAGI.

The CDR3 DNA reads as TGTGCCAGCAGAAGGGGGGACACTGAAGCTTTCTTT. It codes for CASRRGDTEAFF. This chain uses TRBV6-6 with TRBJ1-1; D perhaps matches TRBD1 (6 bases). Between the trimmed V and J ends, which lost 6 bases and 3 bases, there was a span of 8 bases. The V gene's germline CDR1 is MNHNY and CDR2 SVGAGI (reference sequence). This CDR3 is 12 amino acids long.

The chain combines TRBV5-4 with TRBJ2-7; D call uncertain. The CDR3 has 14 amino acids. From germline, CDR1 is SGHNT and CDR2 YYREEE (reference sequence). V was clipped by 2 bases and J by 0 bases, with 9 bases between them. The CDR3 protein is CASSFGRSSYEQYF. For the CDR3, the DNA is TGTGCCAGCAGCTTTGGCAGGAGCTCCTACGAGCAGTACTTC.

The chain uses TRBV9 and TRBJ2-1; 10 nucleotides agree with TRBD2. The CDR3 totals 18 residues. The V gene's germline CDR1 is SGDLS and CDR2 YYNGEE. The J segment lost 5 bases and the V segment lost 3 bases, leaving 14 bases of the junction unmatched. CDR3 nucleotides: TGTGCCAGCAGCGCCCCGGGAGCGGGAGGGCCCCCTGACAATGAGCAGTTCTTC. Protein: CASSAPGAGGPPDNEQFF.

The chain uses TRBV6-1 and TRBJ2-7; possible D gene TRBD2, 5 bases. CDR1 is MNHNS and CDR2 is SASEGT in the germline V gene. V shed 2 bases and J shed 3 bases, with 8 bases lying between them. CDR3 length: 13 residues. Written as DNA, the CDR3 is TGTGCCAGCAGTGAAACGGGAAACTACGAGCAGTACTTC. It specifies CASSETGNYEQYF.

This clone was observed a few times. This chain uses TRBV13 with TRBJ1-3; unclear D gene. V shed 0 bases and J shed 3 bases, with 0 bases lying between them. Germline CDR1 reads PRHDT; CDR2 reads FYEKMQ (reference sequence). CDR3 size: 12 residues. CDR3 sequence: CASSLGGNTIYF. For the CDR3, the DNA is TGTGCCAGCAGCTTAGGTGGAAACACCATATATTTT.